Described below is a single TCR beta chain sequence and its context. This entry belongs to a study of blood T cell repertoires in COVID-19. Sequencing used immunoSEQ multiplex PCR; TCRdb keeps in-frame clones, though not all of them. The sample lists about 180,000 clones, about 88% occurring once. The CDR3 has 16 amino acids. V lost 4 bases to trimming and J lost 2 bases; unmatched junction nucleotides: 10. Germline V gene lookup returns CDR1 SGHNT and CDR2 YYREEE (reference sequence). Researchers sorted participants into cohorts using their self-reported clinical history. The chain uses TRBV5-4 and TRBJ2-7; 9 positions agree with TRBD2. This TCR was recovered from a woman between 45 and 60 years old who had recovered from COVID-19. The sample consisted of PBMCs or T cells enriched from blood (not recorded which). CDR3 sequence reads: CASSPGGSGSAYEQYF. The CDR3 bases are TGTGCCAGCAGCCCCGGCGGTAGCGGGAGTGCCTACGAGCAGTACTTC.